The clone carrying this TCR beta chain was recorded only once. As yet, its antigen is unknown. This entry comes from a study of radiotherapy plus CTLA-4 blockade in lung cancer. Findings and caveats of the study: Radiotherapy was combined with ipilimumab, and tumor-derived TCR clones then expanded in blood.

Profiled with immunoSEQ multiplex PCR; TCRdb holds only in-frame clones, not every one. The sample lists 60,000 to 85,000 clones; around nine tenths were seen once. This CDR3 comprises 17 residues. From germline, CDR1 is LNHDA and CDR2 SQIVND (reference sequence). Between the trimmed V and J ends, which lost 5 bases and 2 bases, there was a span of 18 bases. The specimen comprised peripheral blood, sampled from a patient treated with radiotherapy plus ipilimumab. This chain connects TRBV19 to TRBJ2-2; D is possibly TRBD2 (5 bases). This TCR was sampled from a human donor with non-small cell lung cancer who had stable disease on radiotherapy plus ipilimumab. Here the CDR3 reads CASSLSRSAANTGELFF. The CDR3, as DNA: TGTGCCAGTAGTCTATCCCGGTCAGCGGCCAACACCGGGGAGCTGTTTTTT.